This T cell receptor (beta chain) was sequenced for a study of cytomegalovirus exposure and HLA in healthy donors. There are 13 residues in the CDR3. Germline assignment: CDR1 SGHTS and CDR2 YDEGEE. Trimming shortened V by 2 bases and J by 1 base, and 6 bases separated the two germline ends. In regard to this clone: What it binds is unknown.

Study-wide findings and caveats: The authors later linked a missense DCLRE1C variant to TCR beta V- and J-gene trimming.

Primers for the PCR totalled 60 Vbeta and 13 Jbeta. Study processing details: Per a later analysis, the number of unique TCR beta chains was about 80 million, of which roughly 11 million were shared. Assay: immunoSEQ multiplex PCR; the TCRdb copy retains only in-frame clones and omits some. V and J calls and clone size are given by that table; D and trimming were obtained from the DNA. Of more than 80,000 clones detected, less than 80% appear once; the ten largest clones hold approximately 15%. The sequencing input was PBMCs. This clonotype originated in a woman aged 40 to 50 in good health and CMV-seropositive. The chain joins TRBV5-8 to TRBJ2-5; D gene uncertain. CDR3 residues: CASSFHFQETQYF. In DNA, the CDR3 is TGTGCCAGCAGCTTTCATTTCCAAGAGACCCAGTACTTC.